What follows describes a single T cell receptor (beta chain). There are 14 residues in the CDR3. Germline CDR1 is MDHEN and CDR2 is SYDVKM. V lost 3 bases and J lost 4, with 11 bases in between. Repertoires were generated with immunoSEQ multiplex PCR, while TCRdb's copy carries only in-frame clones and drops some. The repertoire includes some 160,000 clones, around 90% of them detected once, and about 5% sits in the top ten. The record originates from a study of blood T cell repertoires in COVID-19. Sequenced input: peripheral blood. This receptor was obtained from a man aged 18 to 29 with COVID-19, enrolled during active disease. The V and J genes are TRBV28 and TRBJ2-3, with D possibly TRBD1 on 5 matching bases. CDR3 region: CASSFQGIPDTQYF. In nucleotides, the CDR3 is TGTGCCAGCAGTTTTCAGGGTATCCCAGATACGCAGTATTTT.